This TCR beta chain emerged from a study of T-cell reconstitution after alpha-beta-depleted transplantation in children. Preparing the TCRbeta library involved the use of unique molecular identifiers. TCRdb called the PCR reads again in MiXCR, with one record for every CDR3 protein. Of 25,000 to 30,000 distinct CDR3 sequences listed, 15% to 20% are singletons. Study-wide points: At one year after transplant, newly produced T cells mostly accounted for T-cell counts and diversity. Alpha-beta T cells about two months after transplant reportedly derived from several hundred expanded graft clones. Diversity of TCRbeta at day 60 was high in some patients, arising from surviving recipient T cells and thymic progenitors.

In the case of this clonotype: The target antigen is unknown.

This TCR was recovered from a male patient between 2 and 10 years old who had a stem cell transplant for acute lymphoblastic leukemia, so the T cells may come from the graft donor. The specimen was PBMCs, mostly from graft donor cells, collected 60 days after TCRalphabeta/CD19-depleted stem cell transplant.

CDR3 residues: CASSSMGDPSVNEQFF. The CDR3 DNA is TGTGCCAGCAGTTCCATGGGGGACCCCTCGGTCAATGAGCAGTTCTTC. This chain uses TRBV12-3 or TRBV12-4 with TRBJ2-1, with D possibly being TRBD1 or TRBD2 (5 bases each). Trimming removed 4 bases at V and 6 bases at J, with 19 bases between. There are 16 residues in the CDR3.